The 15 T cell receptor beta chains below all came from one sample that was sequenced in a study of shared clonotypes between healthy human individuals. Method: immunoSEQ multiplex PCR; TCRdb's copy keeps in-frame clones and lacks some. The table includes about 2 million clones, 95% detected once. The sample comprised naive CD4+ T cells sorted from blood. Subset described: CD45RA+ positively selected. These receptor sequences come from a young man in good health.

The chain has TRBV25-1 and TRBJ2-7; D not certain. This CDR3 is built from 13 residues. CDR1 is MGHDK and CDR2 is SYGVNS in the germline V gene. Trimming removed 6 bases at V and 5 bases at J, with 14 bases between. The CDR3 DNA reads as TGTGCCAGCAGATCCCCCGGCGGCAACGAGCAGTACTTC. Amino acids: CASRSPGGNEQYF.

In this sample, this clone turned up a few times. The chain uses TRBV6-5 and TRBJ1-5; D not resolved. This CDR3 comprises 12 residues. The V and J ends lost 6 bases and 5 bases respectively, with 8 bases between them. In germline, CDR1 is MNHEY, CDR2 SVGAGI. This CDR3 reads CASSEGDQPQHF. CDR3 in DNA: TGTGCCAGCAGCGAAGGCGATCAGCCCCAGCATTTT.

This chain links TRBV5-1 with TRBJ2-7; TRBD1 matches 7 bases. Per germline, CDR1 SGHRS and CDR2 YFSETQ. The CDR3 is made up of 15 amino acids. The V and J ends lost 0 bases and 3 bases, in that order; junction bases with no gene match: 6. CDR3 DNA sequence: TGCGCCAGCAGCTTGGCCCGGGGACAGAACTACGAGCAGTACTTC. As protein: CASSLARGQNYEQYF.

This clone was seen repeatedly, ten times or more. The V gene is TRBV10-3, the J gene TRBJ1-4, with a possible D match to TRBD1 (5 bases). CDR1 and CDR2 (germline): ENHRY, SYGVKD. V shed 4 bases and J shed 4 bases, with 10 bases lying between them. The CDR3 runs 14 residues. The CDR3 DNA reads TGTGCCATCAGTGGATCGGGGCGTAATGAAAAACTGTTTTTT. It codes for CAISGSGRNEKLFF.

The chain links TRBV5-6 to TRBJ1-1, with D hard to call. V lost 4 bases and J 2 bases, leaving 12 bases between the germline ends. This CDR3 is built from 14 residues. CDR1 and CDR2 from the germline V gene are SGHDT and YYEEEE. For the CDR3, the DNA is TGTGCCAGCAGCGCAGAGGGAAGAAACACTGAAGCTTTCTTT. Translated, it gives CASSAEGRNTEAFF.

The CDR3 reads CASSLKGNQPQHF. DNA for the CDR3: TGTGCCAGCAGCTTAAAGGGCAATCAGCCCCAGCATTTT. The gene calls are TRBV7-2 and TRBJ1-5, with D uncertain. CDR3 length equals 13 residues. V was cut by 2 bases and J by 2 bases, with 4 bases left in between. CDR1 SGHTA and CDR2 FQGNSA come from the germline V gene.

This chain uses TRBV28 with TRBJ1-5, with a weak D call TRBD1 (5 bases). CDR1 MDHEN and CDR2 SYDVKM come from the germline V gene. The CDR3 is made up of 15 amino acids. V lost 5 bases, J lost 6 bases, and 17 bases lay in between. The CDR3 loop is CASSPGSGFLQPQHF. CDR3 nucleotide sequence: TGTGCCAGCAGTCCTGGTTCAGGGTTCCTTCAGCCCCAGCATTTT. The full variable domain, rest sourced from reference TRBV28 and TRBJ1-5, is DVKVTQSSRYLVKRTGEKVFLECVQDMDHENMFWYRQDPGLGLRLIYFSYDVKMKEKGDIPEGYSVSREKKERFSLILESASTNQTSMYLCASSPGSGFLQPQHFGDGTRLSIL.

J is TRBJ1-6 and V is TRBV5-1; D might be TRBD1 (6 bases). V lost 4 bases and J lost 7, with 15 bases in between. This CDR3 region has 15 residues. Germline CDR1 reads SGHRS; CDR2 reads YFSETQ. This chain's CDR3 is CASSPADSPNSPLHF. The CDR3 region has the DNA TGCGCCAGCAGCCCAGCGGACAGCCCGAATTCACCCCTCCACTTT.

The chain recombines TRBV13 with TRBJ2-7, with unresolved D. The CDR3 runs 15 residues. V was clipped by 5 bases and J by 6 bases, with 20 bases between them. Germline CDR1 reads PRHDT; CDR2 reads FYEKMQ (reference sequence). The CDR3 reads CASSPQNTALGEQYF. CDR3 in DNA: TGTGCCAGCAGCCCACAGAACACCGCCCTCGGCGAGCAGTACTTC. Together with reference TRBV13 and TRBJ2-7, the CDR3 gives the full variable domain: AAGVIQSPRHLIKEKRETATLKCYPIPRHDTVYWYQQGPGQDPQFLISFYEKMQSDKGSIPDRFSAQQFSDYHSELNMSSLELGDSALYFCASSPQNTALGEQYFGPGTRLTVT.

The chain combines TRBV5-1 with TRBJ2-7, with D perhaps matching TRBD1 or TRBD2 (5 bases each). The CDR3 has 14 residues. Trimming stripped 5 bases from V and 3 bases from J, with 15 bases between. CDR1 SGHRS and CDR2 YFSETQ come from the germline V gene. This CDR3 is CASSTTGTVYEQYF. CDR3 DNA sequence: TGCGCCAGCAGTACGACCGGGACCGTCTACGAGCAGTACTTC.

The rearrangement links TRBV7-8 to TRBJ2-7, with unresolved D. Per germline, CDR1 SGHVS and CDR2 FQNEAQ. The germline V and J ends were trimmed by 2 bases and 5 bases, with 10 bases remaining between them. CDR3 length: 13 amino acids. Here the CDR3 DNA reads TGTGCCAGCAGCTTACCAAGCCGGGACGAGCAGTACTTC. Amino acids: CASSLPSRDEQYF.

To note about this clone: Other nucleotide sequences in the sample specify the same CDR3. This rearrangement joins TRBV7-9 to TRBJ1-3; 8 nucleotides line up with TRBD1. V gave up 1 base and J gave up 0 bases; unmatched junction bases: 2. Germline lookup yields CDR1 SEHNR and CDR2 FQNEAQ (reference sequence). The CDR3 contains 16 residues. CDR3 DNA: TGTGCCAGCAGCTTAGGGACAGGGACCTCTGGAAACACCATATATTTT. This sequence encodes CASSLGTGTSGNTIYF. Combining the CDR3 with reference TRBV7-9 and TRBJ1-3 gives the whole variable domain DTGVSQNPRHKITKRGQNVTFRCDPISEHNRLYWYRQTLGQGPEFLTYFQNEAQLEKSRLLSDRFSAERPKGSFSTLEIQRTEQGDSAMYLCASSLGTGTSGNTIYFGEGSWLTVV.

The V gene is TRBV18, the J gene TRBJ2-5; 8 nucleotides agree with TRBD2. The J call is in doubt because the DNA end fits TRBJ2-7 better. This CDR3 spans 15 amino acids. Germline CDR1 reads KGHSH; CDR2 reads LQKENI. CDR3 nucleotide sequence: TGTGCCAGCTCACCAGTAGCGGGGAGTTCCTACGAGCAGTACTTC. Translating gives CASSPVAGSSYEQYF.

V is TRBV11-2 and J is TRBJ2-7; D may correspond to TRBD1 or TRBD2 (6 bases each). Looked up from germline, CDR1 is SGHAT and CDR2 is FQNNGV. The CDR3 runs to 15 residues. With 5 bases removed from V and 0 bases from J, the gap between germline ends came to 14 bases. This CDR3 is CASSPSGDISYEQYF. The CDR3 region has the DNA TGTGCCAGCAGCCCCTCGGGGGACATCTCCTACGAGCAGTACTTC.

The chain recombines TRBV28 with TRBJ2-5; possible D gene TRBD2, 7 bases. The CDR3 sequence is 15 residues long. Trimming pared 3 bases from V and 4 bases from J, leaving 15 bases between. Germline values: CDR1 MDHEN, CDR2 SYDVKM. The CDR3 is CASSFGWGGGETQYF. The DNA of the CDR3 is TGTGCCAGCAGTTTCGGGTGGGGGGGCGGAGAGACCCAGTACTTC.